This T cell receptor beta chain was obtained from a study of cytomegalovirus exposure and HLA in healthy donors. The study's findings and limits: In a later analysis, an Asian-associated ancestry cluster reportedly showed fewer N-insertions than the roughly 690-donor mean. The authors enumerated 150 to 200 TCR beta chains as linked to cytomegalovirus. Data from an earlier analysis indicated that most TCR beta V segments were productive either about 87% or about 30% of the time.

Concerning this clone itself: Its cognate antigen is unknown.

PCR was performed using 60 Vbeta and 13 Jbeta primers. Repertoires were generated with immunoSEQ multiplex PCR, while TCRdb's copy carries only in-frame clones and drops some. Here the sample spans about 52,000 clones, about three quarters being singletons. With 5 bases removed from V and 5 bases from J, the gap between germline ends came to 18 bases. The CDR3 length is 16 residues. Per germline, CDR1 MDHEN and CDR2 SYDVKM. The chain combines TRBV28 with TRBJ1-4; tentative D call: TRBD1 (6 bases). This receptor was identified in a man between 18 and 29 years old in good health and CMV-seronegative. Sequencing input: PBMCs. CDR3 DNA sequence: TGTGCCAGCAGTCCCCCGGGACATGTACTCAATGAAAAACTGTTTTTT. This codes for CASSPPGHVLNEKLFF.